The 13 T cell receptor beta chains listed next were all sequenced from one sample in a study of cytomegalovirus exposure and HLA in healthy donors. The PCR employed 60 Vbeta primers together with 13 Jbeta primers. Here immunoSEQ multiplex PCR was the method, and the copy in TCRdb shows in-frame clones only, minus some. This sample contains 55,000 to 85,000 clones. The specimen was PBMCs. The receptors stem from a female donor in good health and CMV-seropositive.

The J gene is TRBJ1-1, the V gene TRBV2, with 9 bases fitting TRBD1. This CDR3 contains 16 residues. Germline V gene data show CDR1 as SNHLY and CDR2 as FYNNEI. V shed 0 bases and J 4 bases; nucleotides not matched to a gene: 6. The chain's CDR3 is CASSEAGDRVSTEAFF. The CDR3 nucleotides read TGTGCCAGCAGTGAAGCGGGGGACAGGGTATCCACTGAAGCTTTCTTT.

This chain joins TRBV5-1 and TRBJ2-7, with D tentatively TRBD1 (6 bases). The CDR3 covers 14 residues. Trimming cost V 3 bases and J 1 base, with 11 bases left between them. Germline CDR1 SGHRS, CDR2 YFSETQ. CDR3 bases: TGCGCCAGCAGCTGGGGGACACCTTCCTACGAGCAGTACTTC. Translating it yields CASSWGTPSYEQYF.

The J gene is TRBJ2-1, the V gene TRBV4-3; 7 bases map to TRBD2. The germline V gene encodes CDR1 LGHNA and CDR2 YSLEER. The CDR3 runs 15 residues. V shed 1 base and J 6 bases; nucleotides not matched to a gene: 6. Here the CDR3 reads CASSQGLAESNEQFF. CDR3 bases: TGCGCCAGCAGCCAAGGACTAGCCGAGTCCAATGAGCAGTTCTTC.

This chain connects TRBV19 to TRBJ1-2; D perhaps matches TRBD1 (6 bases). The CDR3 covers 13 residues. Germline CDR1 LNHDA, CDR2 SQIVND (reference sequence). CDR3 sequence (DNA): TGTGCGTCTAACAGGGTAGCTAACTATGGCTACACCTTC. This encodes CASNRVANYGYTF.

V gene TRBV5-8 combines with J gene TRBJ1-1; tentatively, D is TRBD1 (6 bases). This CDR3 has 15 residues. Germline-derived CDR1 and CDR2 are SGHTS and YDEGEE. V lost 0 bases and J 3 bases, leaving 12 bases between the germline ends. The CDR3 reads CASSLAGVLDTEAFF. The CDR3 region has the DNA TGTGCCAGCAGCTTGGCAGGGGTCTTGGACACTGAAGCTTTCTTT.

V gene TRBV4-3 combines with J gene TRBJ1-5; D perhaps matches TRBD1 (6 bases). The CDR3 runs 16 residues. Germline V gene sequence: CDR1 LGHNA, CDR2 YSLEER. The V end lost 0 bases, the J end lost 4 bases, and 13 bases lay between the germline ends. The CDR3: CASSQDWTEGNQPQHF. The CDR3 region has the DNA TGCGCCAGCAGCCAAGATTGGACAGAGGGGAATCAGCCCCAGCATTTT.

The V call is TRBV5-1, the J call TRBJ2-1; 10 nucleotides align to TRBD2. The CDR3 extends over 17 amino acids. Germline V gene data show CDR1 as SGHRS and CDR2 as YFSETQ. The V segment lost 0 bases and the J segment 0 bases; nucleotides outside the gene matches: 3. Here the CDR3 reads CASSLVASGSSYNEQFF. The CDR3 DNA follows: TGCGCCAGCAGCTTGGTGGCTAGCGGGAGCTCCTACAATGAGCAGTTCTTC.

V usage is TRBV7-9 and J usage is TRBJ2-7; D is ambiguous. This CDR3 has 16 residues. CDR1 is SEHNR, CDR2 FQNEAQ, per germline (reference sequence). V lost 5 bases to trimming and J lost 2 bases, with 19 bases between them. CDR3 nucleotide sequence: TGTGCCAGCAGCCCAACCCCCCCTACTCAGGCCTACGAGCAGTACTTC. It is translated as CASSPTPPTQAYEQYF.

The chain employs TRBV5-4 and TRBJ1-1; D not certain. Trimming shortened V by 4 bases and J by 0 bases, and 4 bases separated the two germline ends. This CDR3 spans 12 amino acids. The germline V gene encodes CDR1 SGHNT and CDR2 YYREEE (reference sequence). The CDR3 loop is CASSLLNTEAFF. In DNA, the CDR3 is TGTGCCAGCAGCCTCCTGAACACTGAAGCTTTCTTT.

CDR3 DNA: TGTGCCAGCAGCTCATCCGGGACTGCGAATGAAAAACTGTTTTTT. Translated: CASSSSGTANEKLFF. This chain links TRBV9 with TRBJ1-4; D perhaps matches TRBD1 (5 bases). The germline V gene has CDR1 SGDLS and CDR2 YYNGEE. CDR3 size: 15 residues. Trimming removed 4 bases at V and 5 bases at J, with 15 bases between.

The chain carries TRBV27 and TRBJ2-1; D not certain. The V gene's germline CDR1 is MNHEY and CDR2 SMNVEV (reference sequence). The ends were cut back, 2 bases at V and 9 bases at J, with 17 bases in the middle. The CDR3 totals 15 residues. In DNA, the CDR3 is TGTGCCAGCAGTTTAGGGCCCCCAGTACTTGCTGAGCAGTTCTTC. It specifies CASSLGPPVLAEQFF.

The CDR3 DNA is TGTGCCAGCAGCTTAGCCAGCCTAGCAGGACAAGAGACCCAGTACTTC. It codes for CASSLASLAGQETQYF. V gene TRBV7-2 combines with J gene TRBJ2-5, with a tentative D call TRBD2 (5 bases). This CDR3 is 16 amino acids long. Germline lookup yields CDR1 SGHTA and CDR2 FQGNSA. V lost 0 bases to trimming and J lost 2 bases, with 13 bases between them.

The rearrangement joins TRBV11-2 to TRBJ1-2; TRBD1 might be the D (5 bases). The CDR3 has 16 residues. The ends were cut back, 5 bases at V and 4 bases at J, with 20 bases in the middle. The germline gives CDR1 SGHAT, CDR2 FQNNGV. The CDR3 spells CASSLVSAGGSYGYTF. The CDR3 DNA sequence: TGTGCCAGCAGCCTCGTTAGTGCGGGGGGTAGCTATGGCTACACCTTC.